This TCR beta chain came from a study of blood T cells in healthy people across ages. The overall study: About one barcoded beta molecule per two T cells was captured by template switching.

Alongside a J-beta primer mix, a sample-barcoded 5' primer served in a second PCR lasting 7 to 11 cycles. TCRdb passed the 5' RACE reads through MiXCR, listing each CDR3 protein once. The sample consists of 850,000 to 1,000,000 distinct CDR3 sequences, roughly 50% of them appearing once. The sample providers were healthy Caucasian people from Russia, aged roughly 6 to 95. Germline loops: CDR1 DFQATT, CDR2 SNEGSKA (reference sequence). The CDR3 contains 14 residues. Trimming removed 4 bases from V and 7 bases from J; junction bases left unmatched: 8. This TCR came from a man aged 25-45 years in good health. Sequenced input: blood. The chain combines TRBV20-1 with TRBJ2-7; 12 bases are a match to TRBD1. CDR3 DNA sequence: TGCAGTGCTATGGGACAGGGGGCCTACAATGAGCAGTACTTC. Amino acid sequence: CSAMGQGAYNEQYF.